These T cell receptor beta chains were read from a single sample in a study of human T cells and chemical hapten exposure. MiXCR, applied by TCRdb to the RACE reads, yields one record per CDR3 protein. The table shows around 350,000 distinct CDR3 sequences, with 4.5% to 7% occurring only once. This specimen consisted of whole blood, obtained in connection with sensitization to the hapten diphenylcyclopropenone (DPC). Receptors were obtained from a woman aged 18 to 35 with alopecia areata. Some clones in this sample may be carry-over from other donors' samples. CDR3s include the opening cysteine and the closing phenylalanine or tryptophan.

V gene: TRBV4-3
CDR3 protein: CASSQTNREGTEAFF

V gene: TRBV9
CDR3 protein: CASSEGLAVSYEQFF

V gene: TRBV20-1
CDR3 protein: CSARGPGQGIGSPLHF

V gene: TRBV6-2/TRBV6-3
CDR3 protein: CASSPVQSNTEAFF

V gene: TRBV7-9
CDR3 protein: CASSRDGNQPQHF

V gene: TRBV10-3
CDR3 protein: CAISGTGGADSGYTF

V gene: TRBV7-2
CDR3 protein: CASSFRLGTEAFF

V gene: TRBV7-8
CDR3 protein: CASSLAAGSSYEQYF

V gene: TRBV28
CDR3 protein: CASSLRTRVTEAFF

V gene: TRBV4-3
CDR3 protein: CASSLNIGQGAIEAFF

V gene: TRBV6-2/TRBV6-3
CDR3 protein: CASSPIAGGPEQYF

V gene: TRBV7-3
CDR3 protein: CASSDGIYNEQFF

V gene: TRBV24-1
CDR3 protein: CATSDAGTIEQFF

V gene: TRBV20-1
CDR3 protein: CSAAIGAVHAKNIQYF

V gene: TRBV5-1
CDR3 protein: CASSPKPGTDLTDTQYF

V gene: TRBV18
CDR3 protein: CASSPLAGQAGEKLFF

V gene: TRBV20-1
CDR3 protein: CSAPAGTVGYGYTF

V gene: TRBV7-2
CDR3 protein: CASSPGPQNTGELFF

V gene: TRBV7-8
CDR3 protein: CASSFGTVQETQYF

V gene: TRBV12-3/TRBV12-4
CDR3 protein: CASSLTGADTEAFF

V gene: TRBV7-9
CDR3 protein: CASSSWEQEGLSEKLFF

V gene: TRBV4-1
CDR3 protein: CASSLRTGNGNTIYF

V gene: TRBV6-1
CDR3 protein: CASSHRRQPPRSTDTQYF

V gene: TRBV20-1
CDR3 protein: CSAFDRADTEAFF

V gene: TRBV7-9
CDR3 protein: CASSFNRDLINYGYTF

V gene: TRBV5-1
CDR3 protein: CASSLGWKMNTEAFF

V gene: TRBV6-2/TRBV6-3
CDR3 protein: CASSFQGPATEAFF

V gene: TRBV7-6
CDR3 protein: CASSFGPVGNEQFF

V gene: TRBV9
CDR3 protein: CASSVERGPDTQYF

V gene: TRBV12-3/TRBV12-4
CDR3 protein: CASSLKRNPNYGYTF

V gene: TRBV7-6
CDR3 protein: CASSPIISMTGMGTGELFF

V gene: TRBV4-2
CDR3 protein: CASSQDPIDRVGNQPQHF

V gene: TRBV6-2/TRBV6-3
CDR3 protein: CASSSPQGARTDTQYF

V gene: TRBV6-5
CDR3 protein: CASSYSGSFSVSATYNEQFF

V gene: TRBV2
CDR3 protein: CASSEGIAHTQYF

V gene: TRBV11-2
CDR3 protein: CASSPLISGTRGDTQYF